The sequence of this TCR beta chain was determined in a study of T cells after yellow fever vaccination. The overall study: Low-cell-number fractions underwent preparation using SMART-Seq v4 Ultra Low Input.

Using its own MiXCR run on the 5' RACE reads, TCRdb lists one record per CDR3 protein. This sample carries about 94,000 distinct CDR3 sequences, 7.5% to 10% of them seen once, and the ten largest clones take around a sixth. This clonotype was counted at least ten times. V was shortened by 8 bases and J by 10 bases, with 9 bases between the two germline ends. The CDR3 has 10 amino acids. This receptor was taken from a man in his late teens or twenties who received the YFV17D yellow fever vaccine. The V gene is TRBV12-3 or TRBV12-4, the J gene TRBJ2-1, with a weak D call TRBD2 (5 bases). This specimen was CD8+ T cells not binding an NS4B(214-222) dextramer, sorted from PBMCs, taken around 15 days after the first yellow fever vaccination. The chain's CDR3 is CASGSGEQFF. The CDR3 DNA follows: TGTGCCAGCGGGTCGGGAGAGCAGTTCTTC.